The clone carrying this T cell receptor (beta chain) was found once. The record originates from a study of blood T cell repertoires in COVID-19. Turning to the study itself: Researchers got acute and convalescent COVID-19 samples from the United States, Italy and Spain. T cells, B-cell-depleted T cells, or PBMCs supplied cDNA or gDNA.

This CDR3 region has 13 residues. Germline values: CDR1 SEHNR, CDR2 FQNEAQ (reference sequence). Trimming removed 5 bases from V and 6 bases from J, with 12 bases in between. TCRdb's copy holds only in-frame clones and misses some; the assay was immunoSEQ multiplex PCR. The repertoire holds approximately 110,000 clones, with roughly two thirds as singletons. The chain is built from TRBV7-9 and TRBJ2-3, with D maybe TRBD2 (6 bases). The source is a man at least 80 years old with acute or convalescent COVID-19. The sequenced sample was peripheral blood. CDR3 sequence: CASSRGTSDTQYF. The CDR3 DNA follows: TGTGCCAGCAGCCGGGGGACTTCTGATACGCAGTATTTT.